What follows are 4 T cell receptor beta chains derived from one specimen sequenced in a study of blood T cell repertoires in COVID-19. The repertoire was sequenced with immunoSEQ multiplex PCR; TCRdb's copy has only in-frame clones and lacks some. The sample comprises tens of thousands of clones, about nine tenths of which are singletons, and 6.1% rests with the top ten. The material sequenced was peripheral blood. The receptors stem from a human donor in a cohort sampled during active COVID-19.

This clone was seen once. The chain employs TRBV28 and TRBJ2-7; 7 nucleotides line up with TRBD2. CDR1 is MDHEN, CDR2 SYDVKM, per germline. The V segment lost 7 bases and the J segment 3 bases; nucleotides outside the gene matches: 12. This CDR3 has 15 amino acids. In nucleotides, the CDR3 is TGTGCCAGCATAGCAGCGCTAGCGGATAACTACGAGCAGTACTTC. This codes for CASIAALADNYEQYF.

The chain joins TRBV5-6 to TRBJ1-5, with D possibly matching TRBD1 (5 bases). Looked up from germline, CDR1 is SGHDT and CDR2 is YYEEEE. V lost 7 bases and J lost 4, with 15 bases in between. CDR3 size: 14 residues. For the CDR3, the DNA is TGTGCCAGCGGAATTGGGGCCACAAATCAGCCCCAGCATTTT. Translation gives CASGIGATNQPQHF.

This chain connects TRBV3-1 (or the pseudogene TRBV3-2) to TRBJ2-7; no firm D call. The CDR3 contains 12 residues. V was clipped by 0 bases and J by 6 bases, with 6 bases between them. Looked up from germline, CDR1 is LGHDT and CDR2 is YNNKEL (reference sequence). The CDR3, as DNA: TGTGCCAGCAGCCAAGAAGAGCGCGAGCAGTACTTC. Translated: CASSQEEREQYF.

The rearrangement uses TRBV9 and TRBJ1-2; D is undetermined. Per germline, CDR1 SGDLS and CDR2 YYNGEE. This CDR3 spans 14 amino acids. V was clipped by 0 bases and J by 4 bases, with 10 bases between them. DNA of the CDR3: TGTGCCAGCAGCGTAGCCCCCCTCCTCTATGGCTACACCTTC. Residues: CASSVAPLLYGYTF.